The 31 T cell receptor beta chains below all came from one sample that was sequenced in a study of blood T cell repertoires in COVID-19. Libraries were prepared by immunoSEQ multiplex PCR; TCRdb keeps only in-frame clonotypes and omits some of them. The table lists hundreds of thousands of clones, approximately 86% of them singletons. Material for sequencing was peripheral blood. These receptor sequences come from a woman in her twenties or thirties with COVID-19, enrolled during active disease.

J is TRBJ2-3 and V is TRBV7-2; possibly TRBD2 for D (6 bases). This CDR3 contains 15 residues. Germline values: CDR1 SGHTA, CDR2 FQGNSA. Trimming cost V 7 bases and J 1 base, with 15 bases left between them. CDR3 in amino acids: CASTLRTSRTDTQYF. The CDR3 DNA reads as TGTGCCAGCACCCTACGAACTAGCCGCACAGATACGCAGTATTTT.

In this sample, this clone turned up a few times. The rearrangement uses TRBV18 and TRBJ2-5, with unresolved D. Germline CDR1 reads KGHSH; CDR2 reads LQKENI. The CDR3 is 17 residues long. Trimming cost V 1 base and J 3 bases, with 18 bases left between them. Written as DNA, the CDR3 is TGTGCCAGCTCACCACAGTCCAATCAGGATAACAAAGAGACCCAGTACTTC. Encoded protein: CASSPQSNQDNKETQYF.

This chain joins TRBV5-1 and TRBJ1-2; D perhaps matches TRBD1 (6 bases). Trimming shortened V by 5 bases and J by 8 bases, and 19 bases separated the two germline ends. From germline, CDR1 is SGHRS and CDR2 YFSETQ. The CDR3 contains 14 residues. The CDR3 loop reads CASRPRGGLKGYTF. The CDR3 region has the DNA TGCGCCAGCAGACCCCGGGGGGGGCTAAAGGGCTACACCTTC. The full variable domain, rest sourced from reference TRBV5-1 and TRBJ1-2, is KAGVTQTPRYLIKTRGQQVTLSCSPISGHRSVSWYQQTPGQGLQFLFEYFSETQRNKGNFPGRFSGRQFSNSRSEMNVSTLELGDSALYLCASRPRGGLKGYTFGSGTRLTVV.

The chain employs TRBV28 and TRBJ1-3; D uncertain. This CDR3 has 14 residues. CDR1 and CDR2 (germline): MDHEN, SYDVKM. V lost 1 base and J lost 4, with 8 bases in between. CDR3 sequence reads: CASSLFSQGNTIYF. CDR3 DNA sequence: TGTGCCAGCAGTTTATTTTCACAGGGAAACACCATATATTTT.

A single count supports this clone. The genes are TRBV6-5 and TRBJ1-1; no clear D. Trimming shortened V by 6 bases and J by 2 bases, and 13 bases separated the two germline ends. This CDR3 has 14 amino acids. Per germline, CDR1 MNHEY and CDR2 SVGAGI. The CDR3 region has the DNA TGTGCCAGCAGGAACCTAGCGGTTAACACTGAAGCTTTCTTT. Encoded protein: CASRNLAVNTEAFF.

This clone was detected once. The chain links TRBV28 to TRBJ2-7, with 8 bases lining up with TRBD1. With V trimmed by 5 bases and J by 4 bases, 1 base remained unmatched. The V gene's germline CDR1 is MDHEN and CDR2 SYDVKM. The CDR3 covers 12 residues. DNA of the CDR3: TGTGCCAGCAGTACAGGGGGGTACGAGCAGTACTTC. Its protein product is CASSTGGYEQYF. The full variable domain, in which reference TRBV28 and TRBJ2-7 provide the parts outside the CDR3, is DVKVTQSSRYLVKRTGEKVFLECVQDMDHENMFWYRQDPGLGLRLIYFSYDVKMKEKGDIPEGYSVSREKKERFSLILESASTNQTSMYLCASSTGGYEQYFGPGTRLTVT.

The gene calls are TRBV5-6 and TRBJ1-1, with TRBD1 identical over 7 bases. J lost 3 bases, V lost 3 bases, and 5 bases had no gene match. There are 14 residues in the CDR3. CDR1 SGHDT and CDR2 YYEEEE come from the germline V gene. CDR3 nucleotide sequence: TGTGCCAGCAGCTGGGCCGGGACAGACACTGAAGCTTTCTTT. As protein: CASSWAGTDTEAFF.

The sample holds one count of this clone. The chain carries TRBV4-1 and TRBJ2-1; D is undetermined. CDR1 MGHRA and CDR2 YSYEKL come from the germline V gene. The CDR3 has 15 residues. With 4 bases removed from V and 6 bases from J, the gap between germline ends came to 16 bases. Here the CDR3 reads CASSPGIGRVNEQFF. The CDR3 DNA sequence: TGCGCCAGCAGCCCCGGTATTGGTCGGGTCAATGAGCAGTTCTTC.

Here the CDR3 reads CASSGVGGEKLFF. CDR3 nucleotide sequence: TGTGCCAGCAGTGGGGTAGGGGGAGAAAAACTGTTTTTT. The chain has TRBV2 and TRBJ1-4; tentatively, D is TRBD1 (6 bases). Trimming removed 4 bases from V and 8 bases from J, with 11 bases in between. CDR3 size: 13 residues. CDR1 is SNHLY, CDR2 FYNNEI, per germline.

The chain couples TRBV28 to TRBJ2-4; maybe TRBD1 (6 bases). Trimming removed 1 base from V and 4 bases from J, with 14 bases in between. This CDR3 contains 16 residues. Germline V gene data show CDR1 as MDHEN and CDR2 as SYDVKM. Written as DNA, the CDR3 is TGTGCCAGCAGTTTATTTACAGGGCTGTCAAAAAACATTCAGTACTTC. Translation: CASSLFTGLSKNIQYF.

The chain links TRBV9 to TRBJ2-5; D remains ambiguous. Germline V gene sequence: CDR1 SGDLS, CDR2 YYNGEE. The CDR3 has 15 amino acids. V lost 0 bases and J 4 bases, leaving 13 bases between the germline ends. CDR3 sequence (DNA): TGTGCCAGCAGCGTAGGTGTCCTAGTAAGAGAGACCCAGTACTTC. Protein: CASSVGVLVRETQYF.

This chain joins TRBV14 and TRBJ2-5; D remains unclear. V dropped 3 bases and J dropped 2 bases, with 7 bases sitting between them. Germline V gene sequence: CDR1 SGHDN, CDR2 FVKESK. The CDR3 is 13 amino acids. The CDR3 protein is CASSQVLQETQYF. The CDR3 nucleotides read TGTGCCAGCAGCCAGGTACTTCAAGAGACCCAGTACTTC.

V gene TRBV5-5 combines with J gene TRBJ1-2; 8 bases are shared with TRBD1. The V gene's germline CDR1 is SGHKS and CDR2 YYEKEE (reference sequence). The CDR3 totals 16 residues. The V gene end was trimmed by 5 bases and the J gene end by 3 bases; junction bases not matched to a gene: 12. The DNA of the CDR3 is TGTGCCAGCAGATACCACCTCCAGGGGGCGGACTATGGCTACACCTTC. Translated: CASRYHLQGADYGYTF. The full variable domain, with the rest looked up from reference TRBV5-5 and TRBJ1-2, is DAGVTQSPTHLIKTRGQQVTLRCSPISGHKSVSWYQQVLGQGPQFIFQYYEKEERGRGNFPDRFSARQFPNYSSELNVNALLLGDSALYLCASRYHLQGADYGYTFGSGTRLTVV.

The genes are TRBV3-1 (or the pseudogene TRBV3-2) and TRBJ2-4, with TRBD2 identical over 8 bases. The CDR3 totals 17 residues. Unmatched junction bases numbered 8, after V lost 1 base and J lost 3 bases. Germline V gives CDR1 LGHDT, CDR2 YNNKEL (reference sequence). The CDR3: CASSQGAAGGGKNIQYF. The CDR3, as DNA: TGTGCCAGCAGCCAAGGAGCCGCCGGGGGGGGCAAAAACATTCAGTACTTC.

The chain carries TRBV27 and TRBJ1-1; D call uncertain. Per germline, CDR1 MNHEY and CDR2 SMNVEV (reference sequence). This CDR3 contains 14 residues. The germline V and J ends were trimmed by 6 bases and 0 bases, with 11 bases remaining between them. CDR3 in DNA: TGTGCCAGCAGAGCGGCGGCGATGAACACTGAAGCTTTCTTT. It is translated as CASRAAAMNTEAFF.

V is TRBV5-4 and J is TRBJ2-7, with 10 bases fitting TRBD2. CDR3 length: 15 residues. Germline V lookup: CDR1 SGHNT, CDR2 YYREEE (reference sequence). J was trimmed by 3 bases and V by 4 bases; bases with no gene match: 7. CDR3 bases: TGTGCCAGCAGCCCTCGGACTAGCGGAAACTACGAGCAGTACTTC. Translating it yields CASSPRTSGNYEQYF. Looking up the rest from reference TRBV5-4 and TRBJ2-7 gives the full variable domain: ETGVTQSPTHLIKTRGQQVTLRCSSQSGHNTVSWYQQALGQGPQFIFQYYREEENGRGNFPPRFSGLQFPNYSSELNVNALELDDSALYLCASSPRTSGNYEQYFGPGTRLTVT.

In its sample, this clone was seen once. The chain couples TRBV12-5 to TRBJ1-2; D is unresolved. CDR3 length: 17 residues. From germline, CDR1 is LGHNT and CDR2 FRNRAP. Trimming removed 0 bases at V and 2 bases at J, with 16 bases between. The CDR3 DNA sequence: TGTGCTAGTGGTTTGGTAATTAGGTGGGCTGAGAACTATGGCTACACCTTC. This gives the protein CASGLVIRWAENYGYTF.

The rearrangement links TRBV4-1 to TRBJ1-6; 7 positions match TRBD1. This CDR3 has 16 amino acids. Germline V lookup: CDR1 MGHRA, CDR2 YSYEKL. Losses at the gene ends were 5 bases for V and 2 bases for J; bases not matched to a gene: 6. CDR3 amino acids: CASSKTGDPYNSPLHF. CDR3 DNA: TGCGCCAGCAGCAAAACAGGGGATCCCTATAATTCACCCCTCCACTTT.

V gene TRBV18 combines with J gene TRBJ1-5; D perhaps matches TRBD1 (5 bases). Per germline, CDR1 KGHSH and CDR2 LQKENI. The CDR3 spans 15 residues. V was cut by 0 bases and J by 2 bases, with 8 bases left in between. Here the CDR3 reads CASSPPGGGNQPQHF. For the CDR3, the DNA is TGTGCCAGCTCACCACCGGGGGGGGGCAATCAGCCCCAGCATTTT.

The V call is TRBV5-4, the J call TRBJ2-1; TRBD2 matches 14 bases. Germline V CDR1 and CDR2: SGHNT, YYREEE (reference sequence). V lost 5 bases, J lost 8 bases, and 6 bases stayed unmatched. This CDR3 is 15 amino acids long. This CDR3 is CASRIGTSGSDEQFF. In DNA form, the CDR3 reads TGTGCCAGCAGAATAGGGACTAGCGGGAGTGATGAGCAGTTCTTC.

This rearrangement joins TRBV27 to TRBJ2-4, with 7 bases lining up with TRBD1. Unmatched junction bases numbered 10, after V lost 1 base and J lost 1 base. The CDR3 is made up of 18 amino acids. Germline V gene data show CDR1 as MNHEY and CDR2 as SMNVEV (reference sequence). CDR3 bases: TGTGCCAGCAGTTTATGGCGGCCCCTGGACAGGGCCAAAAACATTCAGTACTTC. It specifies CASSLWRPLDRAKNIQYF.

In its sample, this clone was seen once. The rearrangement uses TRBV18 and TRBJ1-1; 7 bases align to TRBD1. V shed 3 bases and J 1 base; nucleotides not matched to a gene: 5. The CDR3 is made up of 15 amino acids. Germline V gene sequence: CDR1 KGHSH, CDR2 LQKENI. Here the CDR3 reads CASSPVDRPNTEAFF. The CDR3 coding sequence is TGTGCCAGCTCACCTGTGGACAGGCCGAACACTGAAGCTTTCTTT.

This clone was picked up one time. This chain connects TRBV9 to TRBJ2-7; TRBD1 might be the D (7 bases). Germline V gene lookup returns CDR1 SGDLS and CDR2 YYNGEE. The CDR3 has 16 residues. With 0 bases removed from V and 0 bases from J, the gap between germline ends came to 13 bases. The CDR3 region has the DNA TGTGCCAGCAGCGTAGCTGGAGGGACAGCCTCCTACGAGCAGTACTTC. Protein product: CASSVAGGTASYEQYF.

There are a few counts of this clone. This sequence joins TRBV28 and TRBJ2-7; 9 positions agree with TRBD1. Germline V gives CDR1 MDHEN, CDR2 SYDVKM. There are 16 residues in the CDR3. The V and J ends lost 5 bases and 1 base, in that order; junction bases with no gene match: 9. The DNA for the CDR3 is TGTGCCAGCAGTCGACAGGGGGTATCTACTTCCTACGAGCAGTACTTC. As protein: CASSRQGVSTSYEQYF.

This chain links TRBV15 with TRBJ1-4; TRBD1 might be the D (5 bases). The germline V and J ends were trimmed by 3 bases and 2 bases, with 19 bases remaining between them. Germline lookup yields CDR1 LNHNV and CDR2 YYDKDF (reference sequence). The CDR3 is 18 residues long. This CDR3 is CATSRFTPGLSTNEKLFF. CDR3 DNA: TGTGCCACCAGCAGGTTCACTCCAGGGTTATCGACTAATGAAAAACTGTTTTTT.

This clone has only one observation. Distinct nucleotide sequences in the sample also encode this CDR3. V gene TRBV9 combines with J gene TRBJ1-1; possible D gene TRBD1, 6 bases. The V gene's germline CDR1 is SGDLS and CDR2 YYNGEE. The CDR3 sequence is 14 residues long. Deletions cut 1 base from V and 1 base from J, with 8 bases between. Here the CDR3 DNA reads TGTGCCAGCAGCGTAACAGGGTCGAACACTGAAGCTTTCTTT. It translates to CASSVTGSNTEAFF. Full variable domain (outside the CDR3, taken from reference TRBV9 and TRBJ1-1): DSGVTQTPKHLITATGQRVTLRCSPRSGDLSVYWYQQSLDQGLQFLIQYYNGEERAKGNILERFSAQQFPDLHSELNLSSLELGDSALYFCASSVTGSNTEAFFGQGTRLTVV.

This chain joins TRBV27 and TRBJ1-2; D possibly corresponds to TRBD1 (5 bases). V was shortened by 4 bases and J by 3 bases, with 15 bases between the two germline ends. The CDR3 consists of 15 residues. Germline V gives CDR1 MNHEY, CDR2 SMNVEV (reference sequence). The CDR3 bases are TGTGCCAGCAGTTCCGGACGGAGGGACGACTATGGCTACACCTTC. Protein product: CASSSGRRDDYGYTF.

The V and J genes are TRBV21-1 and TRBJ1-4; the table's D call, TRBD1, has no DNA check behind it. TRBV21-1 is given as a pseudogene. This CDR3 comprises 18 residues. CDR3 amino acids: CASSTYLGQGTTNEKLFF. In nucleotides, the CDR3 is TGTGCCAGCAGCACCTACCTAGGACAGGGGACAACTAATGAAAAACTGTTTTTT.

This clone occurred once. The chain combines TRBV2 with TRBJ1-2, with D unclear. The CDR3 loop spans 12 amino acids. CDR1 is SNHLY, CDR2 FYNNEI, per germline. V was trimmed by 6 bases and J by 4 bases, leaving 9 bases between them. In nucleotides, the CDR3 is TGTGCCAGCAGGTACGGGATCTATGGCTACACCTTC. It yields the protein CASRYGIYGYTF. Full variable domain (missing parts from reference TRBV2 and TRBJ1-2): EPEVTQTPSHQVTQMGQEVILRCVPISNHLYFYWYRQILGQKVEFLVSFYNNEISEKSEIFDDQFSVERPDGSNFTLKIRSTKLEDSAMYFCASRYGIYGYTFGSGTRLTVV.

This clone has a handful of counts. The gene calls are TRBV2 and TRBJ2-7, with TRBD2 identical over 8 bases. The CDR3 is 14 amino acids. V shed 6 bases and J 4 bases; nucleotides not matched to a gene: 8. Per the germline V gene, CDR1 is SNHLY and CDR2 is FYNNEI. CDR3 in amino acids: CASSTGRGKYEQYF. In nucleotides, the CDR3 is TGTGCCAGCAGCACCGGGAGGGGGAAATACGAGCAGTACTTC.

This clone is medium-sized. The rearrangement links TRBV19 to TRBJ2-7; weak D call: TRBD1 (6 bases). The CDR3 spans 15 residues. V was trimmed by 3 bases and J by 2 bases, leaving 14 bases between them. Germline CDR1 is LNHDA and CDR2 is SQIVND (reference sequence). The CDR3 here is CASSITRGFTYEQYF. The CDR3 DNA reads TGTGCCAGTAGTATCACGAGGGGGTTCACCTACGAGCAGTACTTC. Full variable domain (outside the CDR3, taken from reference TRBV19 and TRBJ2-7): DGGITQSPKYLFRKEGQNVTLSCEQNLNHDAMYWYRQDPGQGLRLIYYSQIVNDFQKGDIAEGYSVSREKKESFPLTVTSAQKNPTAFYLCASSITRGFTYEQYFGPGTRLTVT.